This note documents a single T cell receptor (beta chain) sequence. This record comes from a study of shared clonotypes between healthy human individuals. Study-wide context: Each donor contributed plates that comprised three CD4 naive, three CD4 memory, two CD8 naive and one CD8 memory.

Per sorted-subset replicate PCR, input was approximately 0.2 ug DNA, representing roughly 28,000 T cell genomes. This table comes from immunoSEQ multiplex PCR, and its TCRdb copy is limited to in-frame clones, with some not included. The sample has about 2.3 million clones; more than 85% are singletons. In germline, CDR1 is MGHRA, CDR2 YSYEKL. This CDR3 is 14 amino acids long. After removal of 6 bases from V and 1 base from J, the junction contained 2 bases not matched to a gene. Sequencing was done on a sample of naive CD4+ T cells from PBMCs. Subset denoted: CD45RA+ positively selected. The sequence came from a man between 18 and 29 years old in good health. Some clones in this sample may be carry-over from other donors' samples. The chain has TRBV4-1 and TRBJ2-2; TRBD2 matches at 7 bases. CDR3 in DNA: TGCGCCAGCAGATCTAGCGGGAACACCGGGGAGCTGTTTTTT. Translation: CASRSSGNTGELFF.